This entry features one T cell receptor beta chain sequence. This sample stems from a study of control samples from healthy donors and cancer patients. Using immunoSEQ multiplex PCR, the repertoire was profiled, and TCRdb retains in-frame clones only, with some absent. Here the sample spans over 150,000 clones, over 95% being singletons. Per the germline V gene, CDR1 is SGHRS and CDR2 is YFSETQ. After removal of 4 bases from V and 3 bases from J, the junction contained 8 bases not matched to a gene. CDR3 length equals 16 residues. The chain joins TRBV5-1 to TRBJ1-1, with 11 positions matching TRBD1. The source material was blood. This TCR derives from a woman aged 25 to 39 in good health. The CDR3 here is CASSPRTGGADTEAFF. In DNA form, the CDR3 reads TGCGCCAGCAGCCCCCGGACAGGGGGCGCGGACACTGAAGCTTTCTTT.